The sequence of this T cell receptor (beta chain) was determined in a study of blood T cell repertoires in COVID-19. Germline-derived CDR1 and CDR2 are MNHEY and SVGEGT. This CDR3 is 18 amino acids long. V shed 0 bases, J shed 2 bases, and the junction held 8 bases outside the gene matches. In the original analysis: Counts of nucleated cells, estimated from reference gene primer amplification, were obtained. Assay used: immunoSEQ multiplex PCR; TCRdb lists only in-frame clones, some missing. The DNA gave D and trimming, while V, J and clone size come from that table. The sample includes about 160,000 clones, more than 75% of them seen just once.

This TCR came from a woman aged 50 to 60 who had recovered from COVID-19. V gene TRBV6-2 or TRBV6-3 combines with J gene TRBJ2-1; 9 positions agree with TRBD2. Material for sequencing was PBMCs or T cells enriched from blood (not recorded which). CDR3 amino acids: CASSYSTLASGAYNEQFF. The CDR3 coding sequence is TGTGCCAGCAGTTACTCGACTTTGGCTAGCGGGGCCTACAATGAGCAGTTCTTC.